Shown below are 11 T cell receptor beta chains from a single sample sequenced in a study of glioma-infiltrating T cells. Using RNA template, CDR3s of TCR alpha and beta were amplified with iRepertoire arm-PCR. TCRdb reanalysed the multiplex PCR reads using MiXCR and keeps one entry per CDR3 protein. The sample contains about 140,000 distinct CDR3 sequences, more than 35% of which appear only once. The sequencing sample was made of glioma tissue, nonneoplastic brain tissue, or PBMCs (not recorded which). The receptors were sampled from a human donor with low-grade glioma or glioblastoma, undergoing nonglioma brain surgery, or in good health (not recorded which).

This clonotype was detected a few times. In DNA, the CDR3 is TGTGCCAGCAGCCAACAGAAAGGGCATGAGCAGTTCTTC. Its translation is CASSQQKGHEQFF. This chain connects TRBV3-1 to TRBJ2-1; D gene unclear. V lost 2 bases and J 8 bases, leaving 10 bases between the germline ends. The CDR3 extends over 13 amino acids. The germline CDR1 and CDR2 sequences are LGHDT and YNNKEL (reference sequence).

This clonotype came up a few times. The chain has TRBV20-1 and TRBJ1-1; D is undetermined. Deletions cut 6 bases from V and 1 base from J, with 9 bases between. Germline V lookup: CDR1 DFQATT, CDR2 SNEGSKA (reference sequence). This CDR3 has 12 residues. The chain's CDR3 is CSAPRQNTEAFF. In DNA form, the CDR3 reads TGCAGTGCCCCTAGACAGAACACTGAAGCTTTCTTT.

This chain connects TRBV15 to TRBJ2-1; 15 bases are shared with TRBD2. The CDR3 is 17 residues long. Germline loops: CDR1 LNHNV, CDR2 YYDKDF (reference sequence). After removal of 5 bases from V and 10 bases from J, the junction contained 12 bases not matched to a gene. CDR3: CATSGTSGRSNPYEQFF. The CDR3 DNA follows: TGTGCCACCAGCGGGACTAGCGGGAGGAGCAACCCCTACGAGCAGTTCTTC.

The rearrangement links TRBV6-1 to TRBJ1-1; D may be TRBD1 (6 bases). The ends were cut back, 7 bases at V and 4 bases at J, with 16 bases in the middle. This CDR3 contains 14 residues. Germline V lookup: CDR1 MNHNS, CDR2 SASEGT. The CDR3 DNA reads TGTGCCAGCACCCCCTTTCAGGGGAGCACTGAAGCTTTCTTT. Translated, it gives CASTPFQGSTEAFF.

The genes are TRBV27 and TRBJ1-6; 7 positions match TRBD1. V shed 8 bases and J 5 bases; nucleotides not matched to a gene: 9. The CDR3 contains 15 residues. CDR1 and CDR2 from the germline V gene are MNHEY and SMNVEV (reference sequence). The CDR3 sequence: CASGWTGTDNSPLHF. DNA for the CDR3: TGTGCCAGCGGTTGGACCGGGACAGATAATTCACCCCTCCACTTT.

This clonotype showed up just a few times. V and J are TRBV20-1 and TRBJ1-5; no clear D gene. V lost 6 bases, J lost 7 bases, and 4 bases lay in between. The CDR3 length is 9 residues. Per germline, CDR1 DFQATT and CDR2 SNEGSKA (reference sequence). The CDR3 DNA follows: TGCAGTGCGGGACAGCCCCAGCATTTT. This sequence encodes CSAGQPQHF.

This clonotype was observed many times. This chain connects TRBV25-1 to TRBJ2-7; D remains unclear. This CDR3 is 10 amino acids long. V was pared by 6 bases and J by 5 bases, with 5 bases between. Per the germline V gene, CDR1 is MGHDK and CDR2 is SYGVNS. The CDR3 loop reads CASSGNEQYF. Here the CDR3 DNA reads TGTGCCAGCAGCGGCAACGAGCAGTACTTC.

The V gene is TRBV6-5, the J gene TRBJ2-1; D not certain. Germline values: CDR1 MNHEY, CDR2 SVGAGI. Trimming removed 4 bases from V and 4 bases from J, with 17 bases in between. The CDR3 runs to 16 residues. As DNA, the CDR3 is TGTGCCAGCAGTTCCCAAAAGTACAGCCGGTACAATGAGCAGTTCTTC. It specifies CASSSQKYSRYNEQFF.

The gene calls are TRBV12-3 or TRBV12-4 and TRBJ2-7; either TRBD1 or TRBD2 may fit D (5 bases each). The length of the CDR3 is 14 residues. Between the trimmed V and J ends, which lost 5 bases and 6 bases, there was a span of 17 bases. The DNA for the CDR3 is TGTGCCAGCAGTCCAGGACTCCAGGGATCCGAGCAGTACTTC. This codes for CASSPGLQGSEQYF.

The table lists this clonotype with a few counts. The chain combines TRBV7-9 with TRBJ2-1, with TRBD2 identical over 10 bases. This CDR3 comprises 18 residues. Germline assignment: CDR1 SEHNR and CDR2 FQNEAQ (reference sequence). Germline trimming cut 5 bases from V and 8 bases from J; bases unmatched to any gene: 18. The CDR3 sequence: CASSTQFGSGRGFDEQFF. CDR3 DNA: TGTGCCAGCAGCACTCAATTCGGCAGCGGGAGGGGGTTCGATGAGCAGTTCTTC.

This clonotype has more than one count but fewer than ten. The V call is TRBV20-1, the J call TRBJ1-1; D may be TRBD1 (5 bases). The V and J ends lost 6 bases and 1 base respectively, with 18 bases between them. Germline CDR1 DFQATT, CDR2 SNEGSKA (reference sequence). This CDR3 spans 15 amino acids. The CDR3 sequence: CSAQKYRLSNTEAFF. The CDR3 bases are TGCAGTGCGCAGAAATACAGGTTATCGAACACTGAAGCTTTCTTT.